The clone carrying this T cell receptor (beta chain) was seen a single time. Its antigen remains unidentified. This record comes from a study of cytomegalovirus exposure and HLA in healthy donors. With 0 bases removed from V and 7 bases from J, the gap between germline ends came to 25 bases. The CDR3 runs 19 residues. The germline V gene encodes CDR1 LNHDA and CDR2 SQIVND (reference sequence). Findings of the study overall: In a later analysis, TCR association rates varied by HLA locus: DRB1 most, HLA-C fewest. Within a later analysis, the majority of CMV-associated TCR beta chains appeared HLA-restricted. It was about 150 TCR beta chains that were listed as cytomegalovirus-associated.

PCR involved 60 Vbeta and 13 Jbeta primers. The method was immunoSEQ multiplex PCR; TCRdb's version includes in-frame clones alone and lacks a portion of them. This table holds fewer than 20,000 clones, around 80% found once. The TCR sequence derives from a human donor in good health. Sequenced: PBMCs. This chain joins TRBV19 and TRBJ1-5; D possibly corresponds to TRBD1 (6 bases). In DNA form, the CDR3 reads TGTGCCAGTAGTATAGAGCGGTGGTCAGGGGATGGTTGGGCGCAGCCCCAGCATTTT. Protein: CASSIERWSGDGWAQPQHF.